The 2 T cell receptor beta chains presented below share a single source sample, sequenced in a study of response to subunit inactivated influenza vaccine. Via MiXCR, TCRdb re-called the RT-PCR reads, giving one row per CDR3 protein. The table has under 550,000 distinct CDR3 sequences, around 8% seen once. This material consisted of PBMCs from blood, taken 23 months after vaccination. The receptors stem from a man between 50 and 70 years old who received an inactivated influenza vaccine.

This clonotype was detected many times. This sequence joins TRBV7-2 and TRBJ2-1; 11 nucleotides line up with TRBD2. V dropped 3 bases and J dropped 2; count of bases not matched to a gene: 3. The CDR3 is 16 residues long. Germline lookup yields CDR1 SGHTA and CDR2 FQGNSA. CDR3 amino acids: CASSLASGRPYNEQFF. Written as DNA, the CDR3 is TGTGCCAGCAGCTTGGCTAGCGGGAGGCCCTACAATGAGCAGTTCTTC.

The chain couples TRBV2 to TRBJ2-5; 8 bases match TRBD2. The CDR3 spans 15 residues. Trimming cost V 3 bases and J 3 bases; bases outside gene matches: 6. Germline CDR1 is SNHLY and CDR2 is FYNNEI. This CDR3 reads CASSDGTRLEETQYF. In nucleotides, the CDR3 is TGTGCCAGCAGTGATGGGACTAGATTGGAAGAGACCCAGTACTTC.